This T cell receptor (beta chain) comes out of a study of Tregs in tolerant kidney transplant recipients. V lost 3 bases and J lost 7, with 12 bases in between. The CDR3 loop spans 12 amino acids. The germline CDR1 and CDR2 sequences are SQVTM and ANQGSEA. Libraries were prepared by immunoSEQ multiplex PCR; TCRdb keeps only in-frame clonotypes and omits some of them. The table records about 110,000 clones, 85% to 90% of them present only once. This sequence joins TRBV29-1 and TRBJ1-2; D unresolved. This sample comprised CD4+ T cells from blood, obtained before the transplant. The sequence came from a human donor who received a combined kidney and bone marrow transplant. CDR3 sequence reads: CSVDGVAGGYTF. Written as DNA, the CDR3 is TGCAGCGTTGACGGGGTTGCTGGTGGCTACACCTTC.